This T cell receptor beta chain appears in the sequencing data of a study of identical twins. Healthy Caucasians supplied all donations. This clonotype has ten or more counts. No antigen is known for it. Unique molecular identifiers were present on the cDNA, and a universal primer site came from template switching. From the 5' RACE reads, TCRdb called clonotypes with MiXCR, one entry per CDR3 protein. This sample yields around 300,000 distinct CDR3 sequences, of which approximately 8% are seen a single time; over 2% belongs to the top ten. Findings and caveats of the study: Invariant T cells like MAIT and iNKT could partly confound the zero-insertion analyses.

The ends were cut back, 6 bases at V and 3 bases at J, with 11 bases in the middle. The CDR3 spans 13 residues. The same specimen was also included in a second study, on yellow fever vaccine responses in identical twins.

This chain links TRBV12-3 or TRBV12-4 with TRBJ2-5; D may correspond to TRBD1 or TRBD2 (5 bases each). Sequenced sample: memory (CD45RO+) T cells sorted from blood. The TCR was taken from a woman aged 18-35 years in good health. The CDR3 region is CASRGDEEETQYF. For the CDR3, the DNA is TGTGCCAGCAGAGGGGACGAGGAAGAGACCCAGTACTTC.